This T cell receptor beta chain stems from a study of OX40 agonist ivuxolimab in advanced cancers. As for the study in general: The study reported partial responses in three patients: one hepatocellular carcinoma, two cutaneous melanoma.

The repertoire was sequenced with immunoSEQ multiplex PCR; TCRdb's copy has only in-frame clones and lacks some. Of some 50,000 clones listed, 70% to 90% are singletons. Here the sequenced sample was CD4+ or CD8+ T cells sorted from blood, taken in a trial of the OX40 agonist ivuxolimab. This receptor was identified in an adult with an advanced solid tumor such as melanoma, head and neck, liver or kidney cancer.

The CDR3 nucleotides are TGTGCCAGCAGTTTATCAGGGGCCGGGGGGATCTACGAGCAGTACTTC. It yields the protein CASSLSGAGGIYEQYF. The V gene is TRBV28, the J gene TRBJ2-7, with D possibly matching TRBD2 (7 bases). V lost 1 base and J 3 bases, leaving 16 bases between the germline ends. Per the germline V gene, CDR1 is MDHEN and CDR2 is SYDVKM. This CDR3 is 16 amino acids long. Filled out from reference TRBV28 and TRBJ2-7, the complete variable domain reads DVKVTQSSRYLVKRTGEKVFLECVQDMDHENMFWYRQDPGLGLRLIYFSYDVKMKEKGDIPEGYSVSREKKERFSLILESASTNQTSMYLCASSLSGAGGIYEQYFGPGTRLTVT.